This T cell receptor (beta chain) was recovered during a study of T cell responses to AZD1222 COVID-19 vaccine. The germline V gene encodes CDR1 SQVTM and CDR2 ANQGSEA. Trimming cost V 1 base and J 7 bases; bases outside gene matches: 3. The CDR3 has 13 residues. Data came from immunoSEQ multiplex PCR; TCRdb stores just in-frame clones and leaves some out. The sample has more than 50,000 clones, around 83% seen once. Sequencing was performed on peripheral blood, taken on day 0 of AZD1222 vaccination. The rearrangement links TRBV29-1 to TRBJ1-2; 10 bases are a match to TRBD1. The source is an adult in good health. The CDR3 DNA is TGCAGCGTTGAAGGGACAGGGGGACGTGGCTACACCTTC. This encodes CSVEGTGGRGYTF.